This T cell receptor (beta chain) was identified in a study of CD8+CD57+ T cells in acquired aplastic anemia. The wider study: An average of roughly 10 million reads for CD4+ cells was obtained from healthy donors. Study findings and constraints: Significance was not reached for CD8+ Simpson's diversity between patients and controls. Patients had roughly 29 CD8+ CDR3 sequences in common with controls (the shared set).

With regard to this clonotype: The antigen is undetermined.

In germline, CDR1 is SEHNR, CDR2 FQNEAQ (reference sequence). Between the trimmed V and J ends, which lost 3 bases and 4 bases, there was a span of 15 bases. The CDR3 length is 15 residues. Genomic DNA acted as the template from which TCR beta VDJ combination and CDR3 sequence profiling were carried out. TCRdb re-called the reads through MiXCR, storing one row per CDR3 protein. The sample has 100,000 to 150,000 distinct CDR3 sequences, about 48% seen once. The TCR comes from a human donor in good health, serving as a control. V is TRBV7-9 and J is TRBJ2-5; TRBD1 or TRBD2 may be the D gene (6 bases each). Sample: sorted CD4+, CD8+, or CD8+CD57+ T cells (not recorded which) from PBMCs. CDR3 nucleotides: TGTGCCAGCAGCTTGGCCGGCGGGACACCAGAGACCCAGTACTTC. It encodes CASSLAGGTPETQYF.